This passage covers 29 T cell receptor beta chains from one sample sequenced in a study of cytomegalovirus exposure and HLA in healthy donors. Both 60 Vbeta primers and 13 Jbeta primers went into the PCR. Sequencing used immunoSEQ multiplex PCR; TCRdb keeps in-frame clones, though not all of them. The sample consists of some 130,000 clones, around four fifths of them appearing once. The material sequenced was PBMCs. These receptors all stem from a man in his thirties or forties in good health.

This rearrangement joins TRBV6-5 to TRBJ2-1; 10 bases align to TRBD2. CDR3 length: 15 amino acids. J gave up 9 bases and V 7 bases, and 12 bases lay outside the gene matches. CDR1 and CDR2 from the germline V gene are MNHEY and SVGAGI. The chain's CDR3 is CASKGLASGSAEQFF. CDR3 nucleotide sequence: TGTGCCAGCAAAGGGCTTGCTAGCGGGAGTGCTGAGCAGTTCTTC.

The chain recombines TRBV18 with TRBJ1-1; D not resolved. This CDR3 is built from 15 residues. Trimming left V 6 bases short and J 4 bases short, with 18 bases between. The germline V gene has CDR1 KGHSH and CDR2 LQKENI. The CDR3 sequence is CASSYSEGEGTEAFF. The DNA of the CDR3 is TGTGCCAGCTCTTATAGTGAGGGAGAGGGCACTGAAGCTTTCTTT.

This clone was recorded a few times. The rearrangement joins TRBV11-1 to TRBJ2-7; no definite D call. Germline assignment: CDR1 SGHAT and CDR2 FQDESV (reference sequence). This CDR3 contains 13 residues. Trimming took off 2 bases at V and 2 bases at J, with 7 bases between the two ends. This CDR3 reads CASSLPKTYEQYF. The DNA of the CDR3 is TGTGCCAGCAGCTTACCTAAGACCTACGAGCAGTACTTC.

This clone has a handful of counts. The chain links TRBV2 to TRBJ2-4; possibly TRBD1 for D (6 bases). The germline V and J ends were trimmed by 5 bases and 11 bases, with 16 bases remaining between them. This CDR3 region has 13 residues. Germline V gene sequence: CDR1 SNHLY, CDR2 FYNNEI. In DNA, the CDR3 is TGTGCCAGCAGTCTATACAGGGTCGCCGTTCAGTACTTC. Amino acid sequence: CASSLYRVAVQYF.

This chain connects TRBV7-9 to TRBJ1-3, with 8 positions matching TRBD1. V shed 0 bases and J 3 bases; nucleotides not matched to a gene: 1. This CDR3 has 15 amino acids. Germline values: CDR1 SEHNR, CDR2 FQNEAQ (reference sequence). CDR3 sequence (DNA): TGTGCCAGCAGCTTAGCCGACAGGGGTGGAAACACCATATATTTT. It yields the protein CASSLADRGGNTIYF.

CDR3 protein: CSALVSGRSEQFF. CDR3 DNA: TGCAGCGCCCTGGTTAGCGGGAGGTCTGAGCAGTTCTTC. The genes are TRBV29-1 and TRBJ2-1, with 10 nucleotides matching TRBD2. Germline loops: CDR1 SQVTM, CDR2 ANQGSEA. The CDR3 is 13 residues long. With 7 bases clipped from V and 9 bases from J, the junction kept 9 bases outside the gene matches.

The genes are TRBV6-1 and TRBJ1-2; TRBD1 aligns across 7 bases. CDR3 length: 15 amino acids. V shed 6 bases, J shed 0 bases, and the junction held 7 bases outside the gene matches. Per the germline V gene, CDR1 is MNHNS and CDR2 is SASEGT. The DNA for the CDR3 is TGTGCCAGCAGAGCGACAGACAGGGCTAACTATGGCTACACCTTC. Its protein product is CASRATDRANYGYTF.

The chain recombines TRBV19 with TRBJ2-3, with a tentative D call TRBD2 (5 bases). This CDR3 spans 15 amino acids. Germline V gene sequence: CDR1 LNHDA, CDR2 SQIVND (reference sequence). V was pared by 3 bases and J by 2 bases, with 12 bases between. CDR3 DNA: TGTGCCAGTAGTATCGGATATAGCGTCACAGATACGCAGTATTTT. Translated, it gives CASSIGYSVTDTQYF.

The rearrangement links TRBV6-5 to TRBJ2-7; D is perhaps TRBD1 (8 bases). CDR3 size: 14 residues. CDR1 and CDR2 from the germline V gene are MNHEY and SVGAGI. V lost 3 bases to trimming and J lost 4 bases, with 13 bases between them. The CDR3 DNA reads TGTGCCAGCAGTTATACAGGGGGAGGGTACGAGCAGTACTTC. Its protein is CASSYTGGGYEQYF.

In this sample, this clone turned up once. V usage is TRBV11-2 and J usage is TRBJ2-3; TRBD2 matches 8 bases. The CDR3 length is 17 residues. The germline CDR1 and CDR2 sequences are SGHAT and FQNNGV. The junction had 11 bases not matched to a gene; V was cut back by 6 bases and J by 0 bases. In DNA, the CDR3 is TGTGCCAGCAGACCCTTAGCGGGAACTACTAGCACAGATACGCAGTATTTT. Amino acids: CASRPLAGTTSTDTQYF.

V gene TRBV7-2 combines with J gene TRBJ2-3; 8 nucleotides line up with TRBD2. J was trimmed by 6 bases and V by 5 bases; bases with no gene match: 7. The V gene's germline CDR1 is SGHTA and CDR2 FQGNSA. This CDR3 has 14 residues. CDR3 nucleotide sequence: TGTGCCAGCAGCACGGGACTAGAGGTGGATACGCAGTATTTT. Its protein product is CASSTGLEVDTQYF.

The V and J genes are TRBV7-9 and TRBJ2-1; 7 nucleotides match TRBD2. V lost 2 bases and J lost 2; bases outside the gene matches: 3. This CDR3 is 15 amino acids long. From germline, CDR1 is SEHNR and CDR2 FQNEAQ (reference sequence). CDR3 loop: CASSLKGGTYNEQFF. Here the CDR3 DNA reads TGTGCCAGCAGCTTAAAGGGAGGGACCTACAATGAGCAGTTCTTC.

This chain joins TRBV7-7 and TRBJ2-5, with 7 nucleotides matching TRBD2. The CDR3 length is 17 residues. Trimming cost V 1 base and J 5 bases; bases outside gene matches: 13. Germline-derived CDR1 and CDR2 are SSHAT and FNYEAQ (reference sequence). CDR3 loop: CASSLGALGGGQETQYF. CDR3 nucleotides: TGTGCCAGCAGCTTAGGGGCCCTAGGCGGGGGTCAGGAGACCCAGTACTTC.

The J gene is TRBJ2-2, the V gene TRBV14; a weak D match, TRBD1 (7 bases). Germline lookup yields CDR1 SGHDN and CDR2 FVKESK. This CDR3 has 19 amino acids. Trimming took off 4 bases at V and 0 bases at J, with 21 bases between the two ends. CDR3 residues: CASSPNPRQGGTNTGELFF. Written as DNA, the CDR3 is TGTGCCAGCAGCCCCAACCCAAGACAGGGCGGGACGAACACCGGGGAGCTGTTTTTT.

The genes are TRBV25-1 and TRBJ1-1; TRBD1 aligns across 8 bases. V shed 6 bases and J 3 bases; nucleotides not matched to a gene: 3. CDR1 MGHDK and CDR2 SYGVNS come from the germline V gene. The CDR3 contains 13 residues. CDR3 in amino acids: CASRSGGDTEAFF. The CDR3 DNA reads TGTGCCAGCAGGTCAGGGGGCGACACTGAAGCTTTCTTT.

The chain joins TRBV9 to TRBJ2-1; 10 bases line up with TRBD2. The CDR3 contains 15 residues. From germline, CDR1 is SGDLS and CDR2 YYNGEE. V was clipped by 0 bases and J by 9 bases; unmatched bases: 6. The CDR3 sequence is CASSVGLAGEGEQFF. CDR3 nucleotides: TGTGCCAGCAGCGTAGGGCTAGCGGGAGAGGGTGAGCAGTTCTTC.

The V gene is TRBV7-3, the J gene TRBJ2-1, with 7 bases identical to TRBD1. The CDR3 spans 15 residues. V was clipped by 5 bases and J by 5 bases; unmatched bases: 9. Germline CDR1 is SGHTA and CDR2 is FQGTGA. The DNA of the CDR3 is TGTGCCAGCAGCAGCTCCGTGACAGGGAACAATGAGCAGTTCTTC. It translates to CASSSSVTGNNEQFF.

V gene TRBV5-1 combines with J gene TRBJ2-5; TRBD1 agrees at 7 bases. This CDR3 is built from 13 residues. Germline values: CDR1 SGHRS, CDR2 YFSETQ. Trimming removed 3 bases from V and 7 bases from J; junction bases left unmatched: 6. The CDR3 protein is CASSSRDSGTQYF. CDR3 coding DNA: TGCGCCAGCAGCTCGAGGGACAGCGGGACCCAGTACTTC.

This sequence joins TRBV6-6 and TRBJ2-5; D gene ambiguous. The CDR3 contains 12 residues. Trimming cost V 0 bases and J 4 bases, with 3 bases left between them. The germline V gene encodes CDR1 MNHNY and CDR2 SVGAGI (reference sequence). The CDR3 region has the DNA TGTGCCAGCAGTTACTCGGCAGAGACCCAGTACTTC. Translated: CASSYSAETQYF.

The V call is TRBV18, the J call TRBJ2-4; 9 bases are a match to TRBD2. Germline assignment: CDR1 KGHSH and CDR2 LQKENI. Germline trimming cut 3 bases from V and 7 bases from J; bases unmatched to any gene: 4. The CDR3 runs to 14 residues. The CDR3 loop is CASSPESGRNIQYF. The CDR3 nucleotides read TGTGCCAGCTCACCCGAGAGCGGGAGGAACATTCAGTACTTC. Based on the CDR3 plus reference TRBV18 and TRBJ2-4, the full variable domain is NAGVMQNPRHLVRRRGQEARLRCSPMKGHSHVYWYRQLPEEGLKFMVYLQKENIIDESGMPKERFSAEFPKEGPSILRIQQVVRGDSAAYFCASSPESGRNIQYFGAGTRLSVL.

This clone was seen a handful of times. The rearrangement uses TRBV18 and TRBJ2-5; TRBD1 agrees at 8 bases. CDR3 length: 16 amino acids. Germline V gene data show CDR1 as KGHSH and CDR2 as LQKENI. V was clipped by 3 bases and J by 1 base; unmatched bases: 7. This chain's CDR3 is CASSPRAGGPQETQYF. The CDR3 bases are TGTGCCAGCTCACCCAGGGCAGGGGGCCCCCAAGAGACCCAGTACTTC.

The chain combines TRBV12-5 with TRBJ1-6, with 7 nucleotides matching TRBD1. Germline-derived CDR1 and CDR2 are LGHNT and FRNRAP. Trimming at V came to 0 bases and at J to 7 bases, leaving 6 bases not matched to a gene. This CDR3 comprises 16 residues. CDR3 sequence reads: CASGLVGGTENSPLHF. CDR3 in DNA: TGTGCTAGTGGTTTGGTAGGGGGGACAGAAAATTCACCCCTCCACTTT.

The chain is built from TRBV7-7 and TRBJ2-5; D uncertain. Trimming cost V 5 bases and J 1 base, with 5 bases left between them. Germline lookup yields CDR1 SSHAT and CDR2 FNYEAQ (reference sequence). This CDR3 is 12 amino acids long. The CDR3 loop is CASSPIQETQYF. Written as DNA, the CDR3 is TGTGCCAGCAGCCCCATCCAAGAGACCCAGTACTTC.

This chain links TRBV21-1 with TRBJ2-7; the listed D gene, TRBD1, was not tested against the DNA. TRBV21-1 is a known pseudogene. The length of the CDR3 is 18 residues. Written as DNA, the CDR3 is TGTGCCAGCAGCAATTTTCTCGCACAGTACAGGGAAACCTACGAGCAGTACTTC. Translated: CASSNFLAQYRETYEQYF.

The gene calls are TRBV30 and TRBJ2-3; 10 bases map to TRBD1. The germline CDR1 and CDR2 sequences are GTSNPN and SVGIG (reference sequence). This CDR3 comprises 16 residues. Trimming removed 2 bases from V and 0 bases from J; junction bases left unmatched: 5. CDR3 residues: CAWSWGTGASTDTQYF. CDR3 bases: TGTGCCTGGAGTTGGGGGACAGGGGCTAGCACAGATACGCAGTATTTT.

The chain has TRBV7-9 and TRBJ2-7; 7 bases are shared with TRBD2. The V gene end was trimmed by 5 bases and the J gene end by 3 bases; junction bases not matched to a gene: 16. This CDR3 is built from 17 residues. Germline V gene sequence: CDR1 SEHNR, CDR2 FQNEAQ (reference sequence). CDR3 in amino acids: CASSPAGAYGGIYEQYF. The CDR3 DNA is TGTGCCAGCAGCCCTGCCGGGGCATACGGGGGGATCTACGAGCAGTACTTC.

The chain recombines TRBV6-5 with TRBJ2-1; 8 bases align to TRBD2. The CDR3 contains 15 residues. The junction had 6 bases not matched to a gene; V was cut back by 0 bases and J by 8 bases. Germline assignment: CDR1 MNHEY and CDR2 SVGAGI. The CDR3 region is CASSYSKGLAHEQFF. CDR3 DNA sequence: TGTGCCAGCAGTTACTCGAAAGGACTAGCCCATGAGCAGTTCTTC.

The chain employs TRBV9 and TRBJ2-3; 13 bases line up with TRBD2. The V and J ends lost 3 bases and 6 bases, in that order; junction bases with no gene match: 7. The V gene's germline CDR1 is SGDLS and CDR2 YYNGEE. The length of the CDR3 is 16 residues. The CDR3 DNA is TGTGCCAGCAGCGGGGGACTAGCGGGATCCCGTGATACGCAGTATTTT. Protein sequence: CASSGGLAGSRDTQYF.

V usage is TRBV28 and J usage is TRBJ2-3; perhaps TRBD2 as D (7 bases). Germline-derived CDR1 and CDR2 are MDHEN and SYDVKM. Trimming removed 6 bases from V and 4 bases from J, with 26 bases in between. This CDR3 spans 18 amino acids. The CDR3 sequence is CASSRPSGAGVAADTQYF. The CDR3 nucleotides read TGTGCCAGCAGCCGACCCTCAGGGGCGGGAGTGGCGGCAGATACGCAGTATTTT.